What follows describes a single T cell receptor beta chain. What it recognizes is unknown. Profiled with immunoSEQ multiplex PCR; TCRdb holds only in-frame clones, not every one. The table includes 55,000 to 65,000 clones, 65% to 80% detected once. This record comes from a study of OX40 agonist ivuxolimab in advanced cancers. Study-wide context: Those treated in dose escalation had hepatocellular carcinoma, melanoma, renal cell cancer or head and neck cancer. Study observations and caveats: The mean number of expanded clones was higher in CD8+ T cells than in CD4+.

This CDR3 is built from 13 residues. The ends were cut back, 2 bases at V and 2 bases at J, with 6 bases in the middle. Germline values: CDR1 MNHEY, CDR2 SMNVEV (reference sequence). J is TRBJ1-2 and V is TRBV27; D ambiguous. The clonotype originates from an adult with an advanced solid tumor such as melanoma, head and neck, liver or kidney cancer. The material sequenced was CD4+ or CD8+ T cells sorted from blood, taken in a trial of the OX40 agonist ivuxolimab. The CDR3, as DNA: TGTGCCAGCAGTTTACTACCAAACTATGGCTACACCTTC. It encodes CASSLLPNYGYTF.